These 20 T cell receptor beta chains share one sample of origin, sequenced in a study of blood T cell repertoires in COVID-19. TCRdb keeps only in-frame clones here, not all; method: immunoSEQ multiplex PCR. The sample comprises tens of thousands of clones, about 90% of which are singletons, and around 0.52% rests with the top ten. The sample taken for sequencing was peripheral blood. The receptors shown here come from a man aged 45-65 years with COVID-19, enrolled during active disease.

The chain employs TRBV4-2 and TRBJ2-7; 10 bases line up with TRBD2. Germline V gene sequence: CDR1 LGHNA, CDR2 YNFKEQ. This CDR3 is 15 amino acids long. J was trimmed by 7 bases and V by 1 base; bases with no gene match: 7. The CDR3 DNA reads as TGTGCCAGCAGCCAAGGCGCTAGCGGGGGTGGGGAGCAGTACTTC. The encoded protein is CASSQGASGGGEQYF.

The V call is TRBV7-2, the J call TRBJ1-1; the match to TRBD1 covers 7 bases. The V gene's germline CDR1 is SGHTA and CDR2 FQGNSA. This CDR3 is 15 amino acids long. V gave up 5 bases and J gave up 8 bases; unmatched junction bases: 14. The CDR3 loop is CASSQKTGDGGEAFF. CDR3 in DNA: TGTGCCAGCAGCCAGAAAACAGGGGATGGGGGGGAAGCTTTCTTT.

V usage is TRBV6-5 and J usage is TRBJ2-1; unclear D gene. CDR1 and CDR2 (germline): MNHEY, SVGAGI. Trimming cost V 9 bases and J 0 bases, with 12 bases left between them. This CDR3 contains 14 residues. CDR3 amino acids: CASLISSSYNEQFF. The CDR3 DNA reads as TGTGCCAGTTTAATATCGAGCTCCTACAATGAGCAGTTCTTC.

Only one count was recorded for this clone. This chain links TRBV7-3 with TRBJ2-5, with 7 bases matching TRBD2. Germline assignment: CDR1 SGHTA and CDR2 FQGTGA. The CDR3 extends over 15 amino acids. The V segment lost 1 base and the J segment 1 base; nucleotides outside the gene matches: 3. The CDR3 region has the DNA TGTGCCAGCAGCTTAAACCCGGGGGGCCAAGAGACCCAGTACTTC. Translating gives CASSLNPGGQETQYF. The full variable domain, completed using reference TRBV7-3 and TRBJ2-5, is GAGVSQTPSNKVTEKGKYVELRCDPISGHTALYWYRQSLGQGPEFLIYFQGTGAADDSGLPNDRFFAVRPEGSVSTLKIQRTERGDSAVYLCASSLNPGGQETQYFGPGTRLLVL.

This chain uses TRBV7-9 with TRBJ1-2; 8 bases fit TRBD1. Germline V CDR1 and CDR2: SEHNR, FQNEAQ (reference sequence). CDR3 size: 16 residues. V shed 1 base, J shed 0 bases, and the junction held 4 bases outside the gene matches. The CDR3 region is CASSLVGQGANYGYTF. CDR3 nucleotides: TGTGCCAGCAGCTTAGTTGGACAGGGTGCTAACTATGGCTACACCTTC.

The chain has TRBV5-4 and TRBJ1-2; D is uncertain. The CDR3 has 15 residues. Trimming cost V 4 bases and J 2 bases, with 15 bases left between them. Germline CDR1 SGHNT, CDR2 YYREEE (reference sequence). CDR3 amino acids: CASSAGLRRNYGYTF. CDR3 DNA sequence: TGTGCCAGCAGCGCCGGGCTCCGGAGGAACTATGGCTACACCTTC.

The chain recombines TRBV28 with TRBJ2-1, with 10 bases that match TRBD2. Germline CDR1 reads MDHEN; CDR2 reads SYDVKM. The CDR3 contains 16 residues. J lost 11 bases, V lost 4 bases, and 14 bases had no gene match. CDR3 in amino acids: CASSYLLRASGSQQFF. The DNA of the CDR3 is TGTGCCAGCAGTTACCTCCTTAGAGCTAGCGGGAGCCAGCAGTTCTTC.

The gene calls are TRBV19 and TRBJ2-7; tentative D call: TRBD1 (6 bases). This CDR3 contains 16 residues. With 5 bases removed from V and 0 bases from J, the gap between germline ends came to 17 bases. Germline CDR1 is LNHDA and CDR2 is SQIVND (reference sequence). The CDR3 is CASSEFGDRSSYEQYF. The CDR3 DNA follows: TGTGCCAGTAGTGAATTCGGAGACAGGTCCTCCTACGAGCAGTACTTC. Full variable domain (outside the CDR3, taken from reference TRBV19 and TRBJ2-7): DGGITQSPKYLFRKEGQNVTLSCEQNLNHDAMYWYRQDPGQGLRLIYYSQIVNDFQKGDIAEGYSVSREKKESFPLTVTSAQKNPTAFYLCASSEFGDRSSYEQYFGPGTRLTVT.

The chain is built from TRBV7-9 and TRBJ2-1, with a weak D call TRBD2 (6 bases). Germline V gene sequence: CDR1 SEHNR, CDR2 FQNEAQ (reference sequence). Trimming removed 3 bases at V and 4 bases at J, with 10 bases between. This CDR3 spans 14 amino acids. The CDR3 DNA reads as TGTGCCAGCAGCTTCGACGGGAGTTACAATGAGCAGTTCTTC. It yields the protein CASSFDGSYNEQFF.

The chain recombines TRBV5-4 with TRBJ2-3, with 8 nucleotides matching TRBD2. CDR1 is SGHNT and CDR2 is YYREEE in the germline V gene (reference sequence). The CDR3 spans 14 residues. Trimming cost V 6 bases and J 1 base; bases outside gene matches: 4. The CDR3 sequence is CASTAGVGTDTQYF. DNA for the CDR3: TGTGCCAGCACAGCGGGAGTCGGCACAGATACGCAGTATTTT.

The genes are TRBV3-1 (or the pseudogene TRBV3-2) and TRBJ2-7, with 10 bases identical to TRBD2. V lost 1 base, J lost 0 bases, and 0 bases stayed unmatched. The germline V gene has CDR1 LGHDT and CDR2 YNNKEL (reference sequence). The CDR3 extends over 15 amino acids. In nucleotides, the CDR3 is TGTGCCAGCAGCCAAGCTAGCGGGAGCTCCTACGAGCAGTACTTC. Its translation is CASSQASGSSYEQYF.

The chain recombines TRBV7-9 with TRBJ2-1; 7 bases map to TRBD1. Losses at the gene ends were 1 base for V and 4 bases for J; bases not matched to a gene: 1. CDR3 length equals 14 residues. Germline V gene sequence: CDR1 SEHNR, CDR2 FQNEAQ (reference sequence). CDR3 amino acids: CASSLGTGYNEQFF. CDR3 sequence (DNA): TGTGCCAGCAGCTTAGGGACAGGATACAATGAGCAGTTCTTC.

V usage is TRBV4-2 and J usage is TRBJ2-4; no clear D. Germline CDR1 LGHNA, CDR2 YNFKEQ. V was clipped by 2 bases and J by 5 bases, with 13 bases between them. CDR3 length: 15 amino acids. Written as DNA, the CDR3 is TGTGCCAGCAGCCAATTTGGCCTAGGCGAAAACATTCAGTACTTC. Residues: CASSQFGLGENIQYF.

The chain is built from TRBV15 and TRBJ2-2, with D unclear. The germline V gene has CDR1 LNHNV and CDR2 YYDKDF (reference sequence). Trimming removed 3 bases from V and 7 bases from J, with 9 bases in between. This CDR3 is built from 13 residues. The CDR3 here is CATSSLYGGELFF. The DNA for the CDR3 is TGTGCCACCAGCAGCCTATATGGCGGGGAGCTGTTTTTT.

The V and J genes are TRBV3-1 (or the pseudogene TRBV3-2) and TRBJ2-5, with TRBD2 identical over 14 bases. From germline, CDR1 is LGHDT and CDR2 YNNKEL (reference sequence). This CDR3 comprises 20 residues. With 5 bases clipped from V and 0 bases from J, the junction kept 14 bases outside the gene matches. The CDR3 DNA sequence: TGTGCCAGCAGCGCTCATATCAGACTAGCGGGAGGGACAAACCAAGAGACCCAGTACTTC. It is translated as CASSAHIRLAGGTNQETQYF.

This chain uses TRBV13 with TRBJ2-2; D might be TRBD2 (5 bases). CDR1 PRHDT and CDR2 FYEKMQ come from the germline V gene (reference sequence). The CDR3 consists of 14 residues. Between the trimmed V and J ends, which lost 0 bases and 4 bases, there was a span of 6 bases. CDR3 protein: CASSLGLATGELFF. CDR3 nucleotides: TGTGCCAGCAGCTTAGGGCTAGCCACCGGGGAGCTGTTTTTT.

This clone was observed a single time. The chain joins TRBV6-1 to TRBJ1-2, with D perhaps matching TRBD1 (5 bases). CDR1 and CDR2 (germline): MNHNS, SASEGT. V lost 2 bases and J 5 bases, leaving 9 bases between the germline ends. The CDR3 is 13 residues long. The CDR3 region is CASSERAGYGYTF. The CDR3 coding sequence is TGTGCCAGCAGTGAAAGGGCAGGGTATGGCTACACCTTC.

Written as DNA, the CDR3 is TGTGCCAGCAGCACCCCCGCCGGTGGCAGGGGCCCACCGGGTACGCAGTATTTT. Its translation is CASSTPAGGRGPPGTQYF. The V call is TRBV21-1, the J call TRBJ2-3; the table's TRBD1 call for D was not verified on the DNA. TRBV21-1 corresponds to a pseudogene. The CDR3 extends over 18 amino acids.

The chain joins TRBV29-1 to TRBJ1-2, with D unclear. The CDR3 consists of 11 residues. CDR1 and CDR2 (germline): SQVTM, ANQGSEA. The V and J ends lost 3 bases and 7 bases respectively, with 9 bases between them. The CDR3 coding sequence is TGCAGCGTTGACAGGATATCTGGCTACACCTTC. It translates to CSVDRISGYTF.

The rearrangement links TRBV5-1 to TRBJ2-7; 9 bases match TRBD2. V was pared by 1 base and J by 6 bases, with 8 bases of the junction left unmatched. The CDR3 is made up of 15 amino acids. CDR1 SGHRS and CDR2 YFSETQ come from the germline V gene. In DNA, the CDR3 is TGCGCCAGCAGCTTGACGGTAGCGGGAGCCGGCGAGCAGTACTTC. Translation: CASSLTVAGAGEQYF.